A single sample gave rise to the 8 T cell receptor beta chains below, sequenced in a study of blood T cell repertoires in COVID-19. Some clones are missing from TCRdb's copy, which holds only in-frame ones; the method was immunoSEQ multiplex PCR. Among about 73,000 clones listed, around 77% were seen once. The sequencing sample was made of peripheral blood. The receptors come from a man in his 70s with COVID-19, enrolled during active disease.

The chain carries TRBV24-1 and TRBJ1-1, with unresolved D. This CDR3 region has 13 residues. Germline CDR1 and CDR2: KGHDR and SFDVKD. V lost 4 bases and J 6 bases, leaving 11 bases between the germline ends. CDR3 DNA sequence: TGTGCCACCAGTGACCAAAGACACCCTGAAGCTTTCTTT. It codes for CATSDQRHPEAFF.

This chain joins TRBV18 and TRBJ2-1, with 7 bases matching TRBD1. Per the germline V gene, CDR1 is KGHSH and CDR2 is LQKENI. Trimming at V came to 0 bases and at J to 7 bases, leaving 12 bases not matched to a gene. The CDR3 is 17 residues long. In nucleotides, the CDR3 is TGTGCCAGCTCACCACCGATGAAGACAGGGCGATTAAATGAGCAGTTCTTC. This codes for CASSPPMKTGRLNEQFF.

V usage is TRBV10-2 and J usage is TRBJ1-5; TRBD1 agrees at 8 bases. The CDR3 has 15 amino acids. J lost 2 bases, V lost 6 bases, and 6 bases had no gene match. Germline V gene lookup returns CDR1 WSHSY and CDR2 SAAADI. CDR3 sequence: CASSPTGGGNQPQHF. The DNA of the CDR3 is TGCGCCAGCAGCCCCACAGGGGGTGGCAATCAGCCCCAGCATTTT.

V is TRBV12-3 or TRBV12-4 and J is TRBJ1-1; D is undetermined. V lost 6 bases and J lost 4, with 12 bases in between. This CDR3 spans 13 amino acids. The CDR3 DNA sequence: TGTGCCAGCAGCCCTAGGAGGGTCACTGAAGCTTTCTTT. This codes for CASSPRRVTEAFF.

The chain uses TRBV7-2 and TRBJ2-7; D unresolved. CDR3 length equals 17 residues. V gave up 5 bases and J gave up 0 bases, with 20 bases separating them. Germline V CDR1 and CDR2: SGHTA, FQGNSA. CDR3 amino acids: CASSPRFAITLSYEQYF. For the CDR3, the DNA is TGTGCCAGCAGCCCTCGGTTCGCCATTACCCTCTCCTACGAGCAGTACTTC.

The V gene is TRBV4-2, the J gene TRBJ1-5; maybe TRBD1 (6 bases). Germline lookup yields CDR1 LGHNA and CDR2 YNFKEQ. V dropped 0 bases and J dropped 5 bases, with 17 bases sitting between them. This CDR3 has 17 amino acids. DNA of the CDR3: TGTGCCAGCAGCCAAGATCACATCCAGGGGTTATATCAGCCCCAGCATTTT. Its translation is CASSQDHIQGLYQPQHF.

This clone appeared a single time. V is TRBV19 and J is TRBJ1-1; the D gene is possibly TRBD1 (6 bases). V lost 7 bases to trimming and J lost 8 bases, with 17 bases between them. CDR3 length: 13 amino acids. Germline V gene sequence: CDR1 LNHDA, CDR2 SQIVND (reference sequence). Written as DNA, the CDR3 is TGTGCCAGTACCCTGATCCCGGGACAAGAAGCTTTCTTT. Translating gives CASTLIPGQEAFF.

The rearrangement joins TRBV9 to TRBJ2-2, with a weak D call TRBD2 (6 bases). This CDR3 is 14 amino acids long. Per the germline V gene, CDR1 is SGDLS and CDR2 is YYNGEE. V dropped 7 bases and J dropped 3 bases, with 13 bases sitting between them. The CDR3 is CASGGDFDTGELFF. The CDR3 nucleotides read TGTGCCAGCGGAGGGGACTTCGACACCGGGGAGCTGTTTTTT.